These 25 T cell receptor beta chains were all obtained from the same sample, sequenced in a study of graft-versus-host responses after intestinal transplantation. The graft tissue was processed, and this released both intraepithelial and lamina propria lymphocytes. The data were produced by immunoSEQ multiplex PCR, yet TCRdb's version contains in-frame clones alone and is incomplete. The sample shows about 16,000 clones, roughly 78% of them seen only once. The specimen was ileum tissue, collected just over 100 days after intestinal transplant. These receptors were collected from a human patient who received an intestinal transplant, so some T cells may come from the graft donor.

CDR3 bases: TGTGCCAGCAGTTGTACCCCGGGACAACCGTACGAGCAGTACTTC. Its translation is CASSCTPGQPYEQYF. The chain joins TRBV27 to TRBJ2-7; tentative D call: TRBD1 (6 bases). V gave up 4 bases and J gave up 4 bases, with 17 bases separating them. Germline V gene lookup returns CDR1 MNHEY and CDR2 SMNVEV (reference sequence). The CDR3 contains 15 residues.

The chain combines TRBV30 with TRBJ2-5, with unresolved D. With the DNA end fitting TRBJ2-7 better, the J assignment may be wrong. Germline CDR1 reads GTSNPN; CDR2 reads SVGIG (reference sequence). There are 10 residues in the CDR3. The CDR3 sequence is CAWGTYEQYF. In DNA, the CDR3 is TGTGCCTGGGGTACCTACGAGCAGTACTTC.

This chain connects TRBV7-3 to TRBJ2-1; 12 bases agree with TRBD2. V was clipped by 1 base and J by 7 bases; unmatched bases: 14. The germline V gene has CDR1 SGHTA and CDR2 FQGTGA. This CDR3 contains 19 residues. CDR3 nucleotide sequence: TGTGCCAGCAGCTTAAAATCGACCGGGACTAGCGGGTTTATAAATGAGCAGTTCTTC. Translation: CASSLKSTGTSGFINEQFF. Using reference TRBV7-3 and TRBJ2-1 for the parts outside the CDR3, the full variable domain is GAGVSQTPSNKVTEKGKYVELRCDPISGHTALYWYRQSLGQGPEFLIYFQGTGAADDSGLPNDRFFAVRPEGSVSTLKIQRTERGDSAVYLCASSLKSTGTSGFINEQFFGPGTRLTVL.

V gene TRBV5-1 combines with J gene TRBJ2-2; 13 nucleotides agree with TRBD2. The CDR3 spans 17 residues. V lost 0 bases, J lost 4 bases, and 3 bases stayed unmatched. Germline V gene lookup returns CDR1 SGHRS and CDR2 YFSETQ. CDR3 sequence (DNA): TGCGCCAGCAGCTTGGGGACTAGCGGGAGTCCCACCGGGGAGCTGTTTTTT. Amino acid sequence: CASSLGTSGSPTGELFF.

The rearrangement links TRBV4-3 to TRBJ2-7, with 7 bases identical to TRBD2. Germline assignment: CDR1 LGHNA and CDR2 YSLEER. This CDR3 has 16 amino acids. J lost 5 bases, V lost 0 bases, and 10 bases had no gene match. The CDR3 is CASSQEVLAVPNEQYF. CDR3 DNA sequence: TGCGCCAGCAGCCAAGAGGTCCTAGCGGTGCCTAACGAGCAGTACTTC.

This clone has a single count. The chain recombines TRBV4-3 with TRBJ2-3, with 7 bases matching TRBD2. The CDR3 has 15 amino acids. The germline gives CDR1 LGHNA, CDR2 YSLEER. The J segment lost 2 bases and the V segment lost 4 bases, leaving 6 bases of the junction unmatched. This CDR3 is CASSRASGPTDTQYF. CDR3 DNA sequence: TGCGCCAGCAGCCGGGCTAGCGGCCCCACAGATACGCAGTATTTT.

J is TRBJ2-3 and V is TRBV9, with D perhaps being TRBD1 or TRBD2 (5 bases each). V dropped 4 bases and J dropped 0 bases, with 12 bases sitting between them. Germline CDR1 is SGDLS and CDR2 is YYNGEE. The CDR3 is 15 amino acids. CDR3 sequence: CASSPGTASTDTQYF. For the CDR3, the DNA is TGTGCCAGCAGCCCCGGGACCGCGAGCACAGATACGCAGTATTTT.

The gene calls are TRBV5-1 and TRBJ2-7; 10 nucleotides line up with TRBD2. The CDR3 runs to 14 residues. CDR1 is SGHRS and CDR2 is YFSETQ in the germline V gene. V was pared by 3 bases and J by 0 bases, with 0 bases of the junction left unmatched. The CDR3 DNA sequence: TGCGCCAGCAGCTCTAGCGGGAGCTCCTACGAGCAGTACTTC. It specifies CASSSSGSSYEQYF.

This sequence joins TRBV6-4 and TRBJ1-5, with 8 bases identical to TRBD1. Germline values: CDR1 MRHNA, CDR2 SNTAGT. Germline trimming cut 9 bases from V and 6 bases from J; bases unmatched to any gene: 16. This CDR3 comprises 16 residues. The CDR3 region has the DNA TGTGCCAGAGAATACAGGACAGGGTTTAGGCGTCAGCCCCAGCATTTT. Its protein product is CAREYRTGFRRQPQHF.

This chain joins TRBV6-5 and TRBJ2-7; 8 bases are a match to TRBD1. V lost 0 bases to trimming and J lost 4 bases; unmatched junction nucleotides: 5. The CDR3 length is 15 residues. The germline V gene encodes CDR1 MNHEY and CDR2 SVGAGI. CDR3 bases: TGTGCCAGCAGTTACTCGACCAGACAGGGGTACGAGCAGTACTTC. Protein product: CASSYSTRQGYEQYF.

Only one count was recorded for this clone. The rearrangement links TRBV4-1 to TRBJ2-7; unclear D gene. Trimming removed 0 bases from V and 0 bases from J, with 15 bases in between. CDR1 is MGHRA and CDR2 is YSYEKL in the germline V gene. This CDR3 contains 17 residues. In nucleotides, the CDR3 is TGCGCCAGCAGCCAAGATCTCCTACGGAAAAGCTCCTACGAGCAGTACTTC. This codes for CASSQDLLRKSSYEQYF.

In its sample, this clone was seen once. This chain connects TRBV6-8 to TRBJ1-1; D not resolved. The CDR3 is made up of 14 amino acids. From germline, CDR1 is MNHGY and CDR2 SAAAGT. Trimming cost V 10 bases and J 1 base, with 16 bases left between them. CDR3 in DNA: TGTGCCACGTCACCCTCCCGGGGGAACACTGAAGCTTTCTTT. Its protein product is CATSPSRGNTEAFF.

The rearrangement joins TRBV5-5 to TRBJ2-7; D gene unclear. There are 14 residues in the CDR3. Germline V CDR1 and CDR2: SGHKS, YYEKEE (reference sequence). Trimming took off 0 bases at V and 2 bases at J, with 9 bases between the two ends. CDR3 region: CASSLAPKPYEQYF. Here the CDR3 DNA reads TGTGCCAGCAGCTTGGCCCCAAAACCCTACGAGCAGTACTTC. The whole variable domain, remainder taken from reference TRBV5-5 and TRBJ2-7, is DAGVTQSPTHLIKTRGQQVTLRCSPISGHKSVSWYQQVLGQGPQFIFQYYEKEERGRGNFPDRFSARQFPNYSSELNVNALLLGDSALYLCASSLAPKPYEQYFGPGTRLTVT.

The chain links TRBV28 to TRBJ1-1; a possible D gene is TRBD1 (6 bases). CDR3 length: 15 residues. In germline, CDR1 is MDHEN, CDR2 SYDVKM. Deletions cut 6 bases from V and 5 bases from J, with 19 bases between. The CDR3 coding sequence is TGTGCCAGCAGCAATCCCAGGAGGGGGGCGACTGAAGCTTTCTTT. Residues: CASSNPRRGATEAFF. Filled out from reference TRBV28 and TRBJ1-1, the complete variable domain reads DVKVTQSSRYLVKRTGEKVFLECVQDMDHENMFWYRQDPGLGLRLIYFSYDVKMKEKGDIPEGYSVSREKKERFSLILESASTNQTSMYLCASSNPRRGATEAFFGQGTRLTVV.

V and J are TRBV28 and TRBJ1-4; D remains unclear. Trimming removed 4 bases from V and 5 bases from J, with 23 bases in between. The CDR3 runs to 18 residues. Germline V gene sequence: CDR1 MDHEN, CDR2 SYDVKM. The CDR3 DNA is TGTGCCAGCAGTTCCGACCAGTGGGTCGGAGAACCAAATGAAAAACTGTTTTTT. Protein: CASSSDQWVGEPNEKLFF.

The table lists this clone with a count of one. CDR3 protein: CACNRRGGKSYEQYF. In DNA, the CDR3 is TGTGCCTGTAATCGACGAGGGGGGAAATCCTACGAGCAGTACTTC. The V and J genes are TRBV30 and TRBJ2-7; D tentatively reads TRBD1 or TRBD2 (6 bases each). The V end was cut by 6 bases, the J end by 1 base, with 19 bases between. This CDR3 spans 15 amino acids. Per the germline V gene, CDR1 is GTSNPN and CDR2 is SVGIG (reference sequence). Drawing the rest from reference TRBV30 and TRBJ2-7, the complete variable domain is SQTIHQWPATLVQPVGSPLSLECTVEGTSNPNLYWYRQAAGRGLQLLFYSVGIGQISSEVPQNLSASRPQDRQFILSSKKLLLSDSGFYLCACNRRGGKSYEQYFGPGTRLTVT.

About this clone: An end of the junction differs from the germline gene, which may be a read error. The chain carries TRBV29-1 and TRBJ2-3; D is unclear. The CDR3 contains 12 residues. The V gene's germline CDR1 is SQVTM and CDR2 ANQGSEA. The CDR3 is CSAAVRWATPTF. In nucleotides, the CDR3 is TGCAGCGCTGCTGTGAGGTGGGCTACTCCTACTTTT.

The V call is TRBV6-6, the J call TRBJ2-7; D perhaps matches TRBD1 (6 bases). Between the trimmed V and J ends, which lost 6 bases and 6 bases, there was a span of 18 bases. The CDR3 is 14 amino acids. The germline V gene has CDR1 MNHNY and CDR2 SVGAGI (reference sequence). CDR3 sequence (DNA): TGTGCCAGCAGCCGGAGGACAGTCCGGCGCGAGCAGTACTTC. This codes for CASSRRTVRREQYF.

The chain carries TRBV29-1 and TRBJ1-2; D perhaps matches TRBD1 (5 bases). Trimming pared 4 bases from V and 1 base from J, leaving 10 bases between. Germline values: CDR1 SQVTM, CDR2 ANQGSEA. This CDR3 region has 13 residues. This CDR3 is CSVGGTVNYGYTF. The CDR3 DNA sequence: TGCAGCGTTGGGGGGACGGTTAACTATGGCTACACCTTC.

A remark on this clone: Because it lacks the conserved phenylalanine or tryptophan at the end, this CDR3 is likely a read error. The DNA is left out, because the CDR3 cannot be placed on it with certainty; the CDR3 is given as TCRdb lists it. The CDR3 spells CASSLSGTGRL. V usage is TRBV27 and J usage is TRBJ2-4; the table's D call of TRBD1 was not tested on the DNA. Counting both end residues, the CDR3 totals 11 amino acids. Germline V gives CDR1 MNHEY, CDR2 SMNVEV (reference sequence).

The chain carries TRBV5-8 and TRBJ1-1, with unresolved D. V was trimmed by 0 bases and J by 3 bases, leaving 9 bases between them. CDR1 and CDR2 from the germline V gene are SGHTS and YDEGEE. This CDR3 is built from 14 residues. CDR3 in DNA: TGTGCCAGCAGCTTGGCCGGTCGGTACACTGAAGCTTTCTTT. It yields the protein CASSLAGRYTEAFF.

The V gene is TRBV4-3, the J gene TRBJ1-2; weak D call: TRBD1 (5 bases). Per germline, CDR1 LGHNA and CDR2 YSLEER. V lost 0 bases and J lost 7, with 15 bases in between. The CDR3 is made up of 15 amino acids. Written as DNA, the CDR3 is TGCGCCAGCAGCCAAGAAGCAGGGTTTAAAGGTGGCTACACCTTC. Protein product: CASSQEAGFKGGYTF.

The chain combines TRBV6-6 with TRBJ2-7, with TRBD2 matching over 9 bases. V shed 2 bases and J 3 bases; nucleotides not matched to a gene: 2. Per germline, CDR1 MNHNY and CDR2 SVGAGI (reference sequence). The CDR3 consists of 14 residues. DNA of the CDR3: TGTGCCAGCAGTTACAGCGGGAGGTACTACGAGCAGTACTTC. This translates into CASSYSGRYYEQYF.

The V gene is TRBV5-4, the J gene TRBJ1-3; the D gene is possibly TRBD1 (5 bases). The CDR3 runs 14 residues. Per the germline V gene, CDR1 is SGHNT and CDR2 is YYREEE (reference sequence). V was trimmed by 4 bases and J by 1 base, leaving 9 bases between them. CDR3 coding DNA: TGTGCCAGCAGCCTGAGGGGATCTGGAAACACCATATATTTT. Amino acids: CASSLRGSGNTIYF.

The chain uses TRBV10-3 and TRBJ2-7; no definite D call. V lost 3 bases and J 2 bases, leaving 11 bases between the germline ends. Germline lookup yields CDR1 ENHRY and CDR2 SYGVKD. CDR3 size: 14 residues. The CDR3 coding sequence is TGTGCCATCAGTGAAGAGGTCCTCCCCTACGAGCAGTACTTC. Its translation: CAISEEVLPYEQYF.